This T cell receptor beta chain was sequenced for a study of cytomegalovirus exposure and HLA in healthy donors. Study context: Earlier, 150 million to 200 million T cells were analyzed, and some 120 million unique TCR beta sequences were found among them. Tens of millions of unique TCRs, all from HLA-typed donors, were included in an early release of the data. Study-level results: A later analysis showed that HLA-associated TCR beta chains had undergone more clonal expansion than equally common others. Investigators reported under 200 TCR beta chains as tied to cytomegalovirus.

There are 15 residues in the CDR3. V lost 2 bases and J 3 bases, leaving 11 bases between the germline ends. CDR1 and CDR2 (germline): SEHNR, FQNEAQ (reference sequence). PCR used 60 Vbeta primers and 13 Jbeta primers. Clones were sequenced by immunoSEQ multiplex PCR, and TCRdb holds only the in-frame ones, with some missing. The sample comprises about 170,000 clones, about 80% of which are singletons, and about 1.5% rests with the top ten. The table lists this clone with a count of one. Its antigen is currently unknown. Sequences were obtained from PBMCs. J is TRBJ2-1 and V is TRBV7-9; D perhaps matches TRBD2 (5 bases). The clonotype comes from a woman in her 30s in good health and CMV-seropositive. The CDR3 loop reads CASSLSRLYYNEQFF. The CDR3 region has the DNA TGTGCCAGCAGCTTATCGAGACTATACTACAATGAGCAGTTCTTC.